Listed here are 19 T cell receptor beta chains from one sample, sequenced in a study of early T cells in non-severe SARS-CoV-2 infection. TCRdb called the 5' RACE reads again in MiXCR, with one record for every CDR3 protein. The table has some 58,000 distinct CDR3 sequences, over 10% seen once. Sequencing used whole blood. The receptor set was obtained from an adult who was a healthcare worker with PCR-confirmed SARS-CoV-2 infection or an uninfected control (not recorded which).

The CDR3 DNA follows: TGCAGTGCTCCGCAATCAGGGAACACTGAAGCTTTCTTT. Residues: CSAPQSGNTEAFF. The chain recombines TRBV20-1 with TRBJ1-1, with D uncertain. Germline CDR1 and CDR2: DFQATT and SNEGSKA (reference sequence). The length of the CDR3 is 13 residues. Trimming cost V 5 bases and J 1 base, with 11 bases left between them.

The gene calls are TRBV5-1 and TRBJ2-5; TRBD2 is a possible D gene (5 bases). Germline CDR1 and CDR2: SGHRS and YFSETQ. Deletions cut 3 bases from V and 7 bases from J, with 19 bases between. The length of the CDR3 is 15 residues. CDR3 region: CASSSSPLATGTQYF. As DNA, the CDR3 is TGCGCCAGCAGCTCCTCCCCCCTAGCAACGGGGACCCAGTACTTC.

This clonotype has ten or more counts. The chain combines TRBV5-1 with TRBJ1-1; D is unclear. Trimming took 0 bases from V and 1 from J, leaving 4 bases between them. The germline V gene has CDR1 SGHRS and CDR2 YFSETQ. The CDR3 is 13 residues long. In nucleotides, the CDR3 is TGCGCCAGCAGCTTGGAAGGGAACACTGAAGCTTTCTTT. Encoded protein: CASSLEGNTEAFF.

This clonotype was seen only a few times. The chain is built from TRBV6-2 or TRBV6-3 and TRBJ2-3; no firm D call. V lost 5 bases and J lost 2, with 5 bases in between. The germline CDR1 and CDR2 sequences are MNHEY and SVGEGT. The CDR3 is 12 amino acids. The CDR3 DNA is TGTGCCAGCAGTACAAACACAGATACGCAGTATTTT. Residues: CASSTNTDTQYF.

This clonotype was counted at least ten times. The V call is TRBV12-3 or TRBV12-4, the J call TRBJ1-1, with D possibly matching TRBD1 (5 bases). This CDR3 is built from 14 residues. Trimming cost V 6 bases and J 3 bases, with 14 bases left between them. CDR3 sequence reads: CASRRVGGDTEAFF. The CDR3 coding sequence is TGTGCCAGCAGACGTGTGGGGGGGGACACTGAAGCTTTCTTT.

This clonotype was seen many times. The CDR3 is CASRPRTGSGTEAFF. CDR3 DNA: TGCGCCAGCAGACCAAGGACAGGGTCAGGTACTGAAGCTTTCTTT. J is TRBJ1-1 and V is TRBV5-1; 8 nucleotides line up with TRBD1. The CDR3 spans 15 residues. The germline CDR1 and CDR2 sequences are SGHRS and YFSETQ. The V segment lost 5 bases and the J segment 5 bases; nucleotides outside the gene matches: 11.

This clonotype appeared a few times. The chain employs TRBV13 and TRBJ1-5, with D possibly TRBD1 on 6 matching bases. Germline CDR1 reads PRHDT; CDR2 reads FYEKMQ (reference sequence). Trimming cost V 2 bases and J 1 base, with 12 bases left between them. The CDR3 is 16 amino acids. The CDR3 loop is CASSLSAGASNQPQHF. CDR3 DNA: TGTGCCAGCAGCTTATCGGCAGGGGCGAGCAATCAGCCCCAGCATTTT.

This clonotype was counted only a few times. The J gene is TRBJ2-7, the V gene TRBV11-2, with 9 bases matching TRBD2. V lost 5 bases and J lost 2; bases outside the gene matches: 4. The CDR3 has 14 amino acids. Germline CDR1 reads SGHAT; CDR2 reads FQNNGV. This CDR3 reads CASSPERGAYEQYF. In nucleotides, the CDR3 is TGTGCCAGCAGCCCCGAGCGGGGGGCCTACGAGCAGTACTTC.

The rearrangement joins TRBV5-1 to TRBJ2-2; TRBD2 matches at 8 bases. V gave up 4 bases and J gave up 0 bases; unmatched junction bases: 5. Germline CDR1 and CDR2: SGHRS and YFSETQ. The CDR3 has 16 residues. Here the CDR3 reads CASSPLAGPNTGELFF. The CDR3 coding sequence is TGCGCCAGCAGCCCATTAGCGGGGCCGAACACCGGGGAGCTGTTTTTT.

This clonotype was seen repeatedly, ten times or more. V gene TRBV18 combines with J gene TRBJ2-1; D not resolved. In germline, CDR1 is KGHSH, CDR2 LQKENI. Trimming took 0 bases from V and 6 from J, leaving 9 bases between them. The CDR3 extends over 14 amino acids. The CDR3 loop is CASSPPGIFNEQFF. Here the CDR3 DNA reads TGTGCCAGCTCACCACCGGGGATTTTCAATGAGCAGTTCTTC.

This chain joins TRBV6-1 and TRBJ2-7; D gene uncertain. CDR3 length equals 11 residues. Germline V gene sequence: CDR1 MNHNS, CDR2 SASEGT. Deletions cut 7 bases from V and 5 bases from J, with 9 bases between. CDR3 protein: CASNYEHEQYF. In DNA form, the CDR3 reads TGTGCCAGCAACTACGAGCACGAGCAGTACTTC.

This chain links TRBV6-5 with TRBJ1-1; 7 nucleotides line up with TRBD1. The V gene end was trimmed by 6 bases and the J gene end by 3 bases; junction bases not matched to a gene: 4. CDR3 length: 13 residues. The germline gives CDR1 MNHEY, CDR2 SVGAGI. This CDR3 reads CASSRGTDTEAFF. The CDR3 DNA reads TGTGCCAGCAGCCGAGGGACAGACACTGAAGCTTTCTTT.

This clonotype was seen more than once but under ten times. The chain links TRBV12-3 or TRBV12-4 to TRBJ2-1, with 7 nucleotides matching TRBD1. The CDR3 runs to 13 residues. After removal of 3 bases from V and 9 bases from J, the junction contained 5 bases not matched to a gene. The CDR3 spells CASSLRGRGEQFF. CDR3 in DNA: TGTGCCAGCAGTTTGAGGGGGCGCGGTGAGCAGTTCTTC.

In this sample, this clonotype turned up many times. The chain carries TRBV13 and TRBJ1-1; D possibly corresponds to TRBD1 (5 bases). CDR3 length equals 15 residues. The V end lost 0 bases, the J end lost 1 base, and 9 bases lay between the germline ends. CDR1 and CDR2 from the germline V gene are PRHDT and FYEKMQ (reference sequence). The CDR3 DNA sequence: TGTGCCAGCAGCTTAGGCCGGGACCCGAACACTGAAGCTTTCTTT. It yields the protein CASSLGRDPNTEAFF.

The sample holds many counts of this clonotype. The CDR3 DNA is TGTGCCAGCACGCCAAATTTGAACACTGAAGCTTTCTTT. Protein sequence: CASTPNLNTEAFF. The chain uses TRBV7-2 and TRBJ1-1; D gene ambiguous. V was cut by 7 bases and J by 0 bases, with 9 bases left in between. The CDR3 runs to 13 residues. The V gene's germline CDR1 is SGHTA and CDR2 FQGNSA.

This clonotype was detected many times. The gene calls are TRBV5-8 and TRBJ1-1, with D unresolved. The germline V and J ends were trimmed by 7 bases and 3 bases, with 1 base remaining between them. The CDR3 runs to 9 residues. Germline V gives CDR1 SGHTS, CDR2 YDEGEE. The CDR3, as DNA: TGTGCCAGCGACACTGAAGCTTTCTTT. This translates into CASDTEAFF.

This clonotype occurred a few times. This chain uses TRBV4-3 with TRBJ1-2, with TRBD1 matching 7 bases. The V segment lost 3 bases and the J segment 6 bases; nucleotides outside the gene matches: 10. The germline V gene encodes CDR1 LGHNA and CDR2 YSLEER. The CDR3 loop spans 15 amino acids. The CDR3 DNA reads TGCGCCAGCAGCCACCTAATGACAGGGCCCGATGGCTACACCTTC. Its protein product is CASSHLMTGPDGYTF.

A few counts support this clonotype. The genes are TRBV7-7 and TRBJ2-5, with TRBD1 matching 7 bases. Trimming took 4 bases from V and 1 from J; bases not matched to a gene: 3. CDR1 and CDR2 (germline): SSHAT, FNYEAQ (reference sequence). The CDR3 contains 14 residues. Here the CDR3 DNA reads TGTGCCAGCAGCTCCGGGACAGCCCAAGAGACCCAGTACTTC. It codes for CASSSGTAQETQYF.

At least ten counts were recorded for this clonotype. This rearrangement joins TRBV5-5 to TRBJ1-2; no clear D. V lost 4 bases, J lost 5 bases, and 18 bases lay in between. The germline gives CDR1 SGHKS, CDR2 YYEKEE (reference sequence). The CDR3 runs 15 residues. CDR3 coding DNA: TGTGCCAGCAGCCCTGACCCAACTGCCCTGTATGGCTACACCTTC. This encodes CASSPDPTALYGYTF.